The present entry profiles one TCR beta chain with its context. The sample originates from a study of blood T cell repertoires in COVID-19. Study information: Acute and convalescent COVID-19 samples came from the United States, Italy and Spain. Nucleic acid was either cDNA or gDNA, and it came from T cells, B-cell-depleted T cells, or PBMCs.

Germline CDR1 is KGHDR and CDR2 is SFDVKD. CDR3 length: 15 amino acids. Trimming removed 3 bases from V and 7 bases from J, with 14 bases in between. Original methodology: By means of reference gene primer amplification, nucleated cell counts were estimated. Profiling relied on immunoSEQ multiplex PCR, and the TCRdb table lists in-frame clones only, not all of them. The V and J calls and the clone size are those of that table, but D and trimming were determined from the DNA. The profile covers tens of thousands of clones, with approximately 86% appearing a single time and under 6% taken by the ten largest.

The receptor was isolated from a man in his sixties or seventies with acute or convalescent COVID-19. The rearrangement joins TRBV24-1 to TRBJ2-2; D is possibly TRBD2 (7 bases). Sequencing used peripheral blood. The CDR3: CATSDDGGPIGELFF. In DNA, the CDR3 is TGTGCCACCAGTGATGACGGGGGGCCTATCGGGGAGCTGTTTTTT.